This TCR beta chain was observed in a study of T-cell memory formation after mild COVID-19. 5'RACE primed from the constant segment yielded TCR alpha and TCR beta cDNA libraries bearing sample barcodes and UMIs. Each CDR3 protein gets one entry after TCRdb re-called the 5' RACE reads with MiXCR. The profile shows 280,000 or so distinct CDR3 sequences, approximately 18% of them singletons. The V segment lost 0 bases and the J segment 4 bases; nucleotides outside the gene matches: 6. CDR1 and CDR2 (germline): SGDLS, YYNGEE. The CDR3 totals 15 residues. The sample comprised PBMCs or a T cell subset sorted from them (not recorded which). The chain joins TRBV9 to TRBJ1-1; 7 bases line up with TRBD1. The receptor was isolated from a man between 18 and 35 years old who had mild COVID-19 (a few samples of this study predate the infection). Cell type and time point are not known. The CDR3 sequence is CASSVASGGRTEAFF. The CDR3 coding sequence is TGTGCCAGCAGCGTAGCATCAGGGGGTCGCACTGAAGCTTTCTTT. The variable domain in full, completed from reference TRBV9 and TRBJ1-1, reads DSGVTQTPKHLITATGQRVTLRCSPRSGDLSVYWYQQSLDQGLQFLIQYYNGEERAKGNILERFSAQQFPDLHSELNLSSLELGDSALYFCASSVASGGRTEAFFGQGTRLTVV.